This record concerns one T cell receptor beta chain sequence. The entry originates in a study of technical replicates of blood from a few donors. Sequencing used immunoSEQ multiplex PCR; TCRdb keeps in-frame clones, though not all of them. The repertoire has about 59,000 clones, 93% of them found once; the top ten carry around 4.2%. V lost 6 bases and J lost 7, with 13 bases in between. The CDR3 consists of 13 residues. CDR1 is MNHNS and CDR2 is SASEGT in the germline V gene. The chain has TRBV6-1 and TRBJ1-5; D unresolved. The clonotype originates from a human donor in good health. Some clones in this sample may be carry-over from other donors' samples. The sequenced material came from PBMCs. The CDR3 region is CASREIQVQPQHF. As DNA, the CDR3 is TGTGCCAGCAGGGAGATACAAGTGCAGCCCCAGCATTTT.